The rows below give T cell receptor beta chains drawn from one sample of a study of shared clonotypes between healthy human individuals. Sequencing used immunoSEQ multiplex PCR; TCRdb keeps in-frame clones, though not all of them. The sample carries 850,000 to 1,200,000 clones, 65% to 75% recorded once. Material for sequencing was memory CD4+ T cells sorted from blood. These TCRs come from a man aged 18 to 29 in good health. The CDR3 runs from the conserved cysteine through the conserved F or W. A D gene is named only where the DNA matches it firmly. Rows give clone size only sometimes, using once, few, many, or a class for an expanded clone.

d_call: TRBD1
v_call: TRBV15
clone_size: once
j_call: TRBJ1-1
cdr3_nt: TGTGCCACCAGCAGGGGGACAGGGTACGCTGAAGCTTTCTTT
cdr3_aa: CATSRGTGYAEAFF

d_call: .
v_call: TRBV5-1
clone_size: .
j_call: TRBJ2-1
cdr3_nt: TGCGCCAGCAGCCCCGCCGTCGAGCAGTTCTTC
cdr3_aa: CASSPAVEQFF

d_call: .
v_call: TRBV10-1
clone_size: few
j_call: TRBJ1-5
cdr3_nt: TGCGCCAGCAACCAGGGGTTACAGCCCCAGCATTTT
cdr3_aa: CASNQGLQPQHF

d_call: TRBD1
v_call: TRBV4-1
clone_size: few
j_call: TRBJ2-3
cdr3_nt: TGCGCCAGCAGCCGTGCCGGACAGGCCCGCGCAGATACGCAGTATTTT
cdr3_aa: CASSRAGQARADTQYF

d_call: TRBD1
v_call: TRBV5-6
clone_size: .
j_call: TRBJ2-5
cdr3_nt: TGTGCCAGCAGCCCAGGGGGACAAGAGACCCAGTACTTC
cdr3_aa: CASSPGGQETQYF

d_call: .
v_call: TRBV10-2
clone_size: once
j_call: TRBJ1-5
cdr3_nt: TGCGCCAGCAGTGAGTCGAGAGCAAATCAGCCCCAGCATTTT
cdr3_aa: CASSESRANQPQHF

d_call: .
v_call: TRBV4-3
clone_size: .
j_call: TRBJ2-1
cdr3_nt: TGCGCCAGCAGCCAAGACCTCACCAACACGCAGTTCTTC
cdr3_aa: CASSQDLTNTQFF

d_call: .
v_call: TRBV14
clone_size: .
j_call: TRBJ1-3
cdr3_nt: TGTGCCAGCAGCCAAGATATCGCTGGAAACACCATATATTTT
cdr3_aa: CASSQDIAGNTIYF

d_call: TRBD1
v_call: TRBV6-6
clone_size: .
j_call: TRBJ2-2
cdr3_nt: TGTGCCAGCAGACAGGGGATGGGGACCGGGGAGCTGTTTTTT
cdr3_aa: CASRQGMGTGELFF

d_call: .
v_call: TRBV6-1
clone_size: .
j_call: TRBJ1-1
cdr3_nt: TGTGCCAGCAGTGAACGAACAGGGTTGGGCACTGAAGCTTTCTTT
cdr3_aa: CASSERTGLGTEAFF

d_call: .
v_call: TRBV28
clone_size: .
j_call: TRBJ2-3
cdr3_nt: TGTGCCAGCAGGGGGGGCGGGAGACGAGATACGCAGTATTTT
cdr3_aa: CASRGGGRRDTQYF

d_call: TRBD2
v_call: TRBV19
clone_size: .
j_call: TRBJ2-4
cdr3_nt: TGTGCCAGTAGTATCAATGGGCTAGCGGGGGTACGTCAGTACTTC
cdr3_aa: CASSINGLAGVRQYF

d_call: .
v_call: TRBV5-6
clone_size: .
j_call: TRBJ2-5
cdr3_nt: TGTGCCAGCAGCTTGCCGGACATATCCCAAGAGACCCAGTACTTC
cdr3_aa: CASSLPDISQETQYF

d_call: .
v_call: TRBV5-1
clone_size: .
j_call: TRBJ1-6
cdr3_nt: TGCGCCAGCAGCCCGGCAGGATCACAGAATAATTCACCCCTCCACTTT
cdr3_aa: CASSPAGSQNNSPLHF

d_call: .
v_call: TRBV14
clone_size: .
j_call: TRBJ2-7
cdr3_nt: TGTGCCAGCAGCCAAGGCGGGACATTAGCCTACGAGCAGTACTTC
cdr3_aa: CASSQGGTLAYEQYF

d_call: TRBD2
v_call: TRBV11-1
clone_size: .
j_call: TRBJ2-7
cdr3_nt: TGTGCCAGCAGCTTTACTAGCGGGTTAAGAAGCGAGCAGTACTTC
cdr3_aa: CASSFTSGLRSEQYF

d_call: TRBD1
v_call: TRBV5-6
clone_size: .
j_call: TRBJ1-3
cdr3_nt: TGTGCCAGCAGCGCCTCGGACAGGGGTTCTGGAAACACCATATATTTT
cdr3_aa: CASSASDRGSGNTIYF

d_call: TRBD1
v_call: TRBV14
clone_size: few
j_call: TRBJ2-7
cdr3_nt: TGTGCCAGCAGCCACCTGGGACAGGGTAACTCCTACGAGCAGTACTTC
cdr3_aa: CASSHLGQGNSYEQYF

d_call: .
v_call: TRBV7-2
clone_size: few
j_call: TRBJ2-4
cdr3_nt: TGTGCCAGCAGCACTGGACAGCTTCAGTACTTC
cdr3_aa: CASSTGQLQYF

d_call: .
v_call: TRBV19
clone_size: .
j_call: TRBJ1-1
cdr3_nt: TGTGCCAGTAGTAGAACAGGGAGCACTGAAGCTTTCTTT
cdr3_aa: CASSRTGSTEAFF

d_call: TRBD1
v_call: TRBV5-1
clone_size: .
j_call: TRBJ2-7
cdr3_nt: TGCGCCAGCAGCTTGGGTGGGACAGGGGGGTACGAGCAGTACTTC
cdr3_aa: CASSLGGTGGYEQYF

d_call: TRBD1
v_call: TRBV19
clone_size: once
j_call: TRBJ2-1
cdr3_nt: TGTGCCAGTAGCCCGGACAGGACCCCCTACAATGAGCAGTTCTTC
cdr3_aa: CASSPDRTPYNEQFF

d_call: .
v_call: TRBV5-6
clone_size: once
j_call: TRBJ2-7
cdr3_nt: TGTGCCAGCAGCTTGGCCAGTGGGGGGGCCCGAATTACCTACGAGCAGTACTTC
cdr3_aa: CASSLASGGARITYEQYF

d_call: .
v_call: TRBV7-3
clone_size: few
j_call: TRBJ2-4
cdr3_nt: TGTGCCAGCAGCTTGGACTGGGGAAACATTCAGTACTTC
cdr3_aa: CASSLDWGNIQYF

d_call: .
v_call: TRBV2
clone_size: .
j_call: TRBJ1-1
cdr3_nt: TGTGCCAGCACCCCGGAGGCCAAGAACACTGAAGCTTTCTTT
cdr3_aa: CASTPEAKNTEAFF

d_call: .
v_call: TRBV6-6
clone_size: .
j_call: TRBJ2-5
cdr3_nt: TGTGCCAGCAGTCTATTGGATTCGACCCAGTACTTC
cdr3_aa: CASSLLDSTQYF

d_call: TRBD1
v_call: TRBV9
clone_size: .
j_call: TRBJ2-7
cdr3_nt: TGTGCCAGCAGCCCGGGACAGGGTGGCTACGAGCAGTACTTC
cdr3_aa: CASSPGQGGYEQYF

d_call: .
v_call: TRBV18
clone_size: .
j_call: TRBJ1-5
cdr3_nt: TGTGCCAGCTCGGCCCAACAGGGTGGCAATCAGCCCCAGCATTTT
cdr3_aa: CASSAQQGGNQPQHF

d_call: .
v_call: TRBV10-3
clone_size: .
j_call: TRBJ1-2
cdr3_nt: TGTGCCATCAGCCTAGACAGTTCTTATGGCTACACCTTC
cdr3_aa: CAISLDSSYGYTF

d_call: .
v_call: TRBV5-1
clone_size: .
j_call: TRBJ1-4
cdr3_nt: TGCGCCAGCAGCTTGGGACCGACTAATGAAAAACTGTTTTTT
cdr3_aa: CASSLGPTNEKLFF

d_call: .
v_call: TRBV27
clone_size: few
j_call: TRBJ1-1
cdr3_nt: TGTGCCAGCAGTTTGAAGGGATCCACTGAAGCTTTCTTT
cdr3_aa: CASSLKGSTEAFF

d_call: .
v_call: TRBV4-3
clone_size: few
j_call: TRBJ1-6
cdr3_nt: TGCGCCAGCAGCCAAGCTTCAGGGGCCCTCATTTCACCCCTCCACTTT
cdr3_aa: CASSQASGALISPLHF

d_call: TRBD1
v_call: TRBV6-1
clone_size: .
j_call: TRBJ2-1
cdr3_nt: TGTGCCAGCAGGGAGGGACAGGGCCAATACAATGAGCAGTTCTTC
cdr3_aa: CASREGQGQYNEQFF

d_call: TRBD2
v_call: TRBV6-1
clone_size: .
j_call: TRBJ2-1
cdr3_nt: TGTGCCAGCAGTACCGGACTAGCGGCCAATGAGCAGTTCTTC
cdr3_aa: CASSTGLAANEQFF

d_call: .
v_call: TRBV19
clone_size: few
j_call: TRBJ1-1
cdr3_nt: TGTGCCAGTAGTATCGCAGGTCGGGCGAACACTGAAGCTTTCTTT
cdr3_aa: CASSIAGRANTEAFF

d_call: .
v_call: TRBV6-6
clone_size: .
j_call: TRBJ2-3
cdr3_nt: TGTGCCAGCGAATCATCGGGAGATACGCAGTATTTT
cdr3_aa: CASESSGDTQYF

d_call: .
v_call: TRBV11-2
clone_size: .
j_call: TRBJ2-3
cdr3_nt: TGTGCCAGCGGGTGGGGTAGCACAGATACGCAGTATTTT
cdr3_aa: CASGWGSTDTQYF

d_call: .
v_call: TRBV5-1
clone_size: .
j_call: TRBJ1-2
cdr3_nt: TGCGCCAGCAGCCCCAGGACGGGGGGTAACTATGGCTACACCTTC
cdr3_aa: CASSPRTGGNYGYTF

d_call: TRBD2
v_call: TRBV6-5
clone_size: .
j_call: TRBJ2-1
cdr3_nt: TGTGCCAGCGCAACTAGCGGGGGATACAATGAGCAGTTCTTC
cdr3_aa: CASATSGGYNEQFF

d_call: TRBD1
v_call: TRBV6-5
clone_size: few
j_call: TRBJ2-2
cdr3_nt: TGTGCCAGCAGAGGGACAGGCAGGAGGACCGGGGAGCTGTTTTTT
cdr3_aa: CASRGTGRRTGELFF

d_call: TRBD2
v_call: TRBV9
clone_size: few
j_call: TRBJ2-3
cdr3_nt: TGTGCCAGCAGCGCCGGGACTAGCGGGGTCACAGATACGCAGTATTTT
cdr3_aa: CASSAGTSGVTDTQYF

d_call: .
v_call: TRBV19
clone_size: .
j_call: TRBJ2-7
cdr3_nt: TGTGCCAGTAGTCTTTCCGGGACCCTACGAGGAGAGCAGTACTTC
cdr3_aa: CASSLSGTLRGEQYF